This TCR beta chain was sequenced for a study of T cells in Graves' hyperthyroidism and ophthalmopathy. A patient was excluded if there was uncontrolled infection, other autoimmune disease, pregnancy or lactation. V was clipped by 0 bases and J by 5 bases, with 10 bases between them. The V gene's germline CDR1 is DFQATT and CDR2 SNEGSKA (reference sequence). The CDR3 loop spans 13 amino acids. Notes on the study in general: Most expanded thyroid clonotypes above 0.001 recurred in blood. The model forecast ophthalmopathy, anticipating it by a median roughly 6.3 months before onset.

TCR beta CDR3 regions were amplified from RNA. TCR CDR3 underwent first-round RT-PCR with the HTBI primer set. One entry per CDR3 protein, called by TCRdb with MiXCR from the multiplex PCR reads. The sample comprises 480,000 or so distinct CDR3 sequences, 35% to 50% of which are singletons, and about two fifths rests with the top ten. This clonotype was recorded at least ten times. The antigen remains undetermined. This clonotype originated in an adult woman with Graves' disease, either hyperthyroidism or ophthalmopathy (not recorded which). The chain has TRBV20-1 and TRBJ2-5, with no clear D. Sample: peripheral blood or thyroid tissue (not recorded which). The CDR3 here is CSARDWQLETQYF. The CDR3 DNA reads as TGCAGTGCTAGAGATTGGCAGTTGGAGACCCAGTACTTC.